This T cell receptor (beta chain) was documented in a study of regulatory T cells in long-lasting Graves disease. Time point given: persistent/refractory GD, antithyroid drugs over 5 years with positive TRAb. Extracted RNA from PBMCs served as the source of the TCR library. Investigators report Graves' disease was diagnosed under American Thyroid Association guidelines. Building of the TCR beta libraries involved iRepertoire HTBI primers and Arm-PCR of CDR3 regions. One entry per CDR3 protein, called by TCRdb with MiXCR from the multiplex PCR reads. Of 350,000 to 450,000 distinct CDR3 sequences in the sample, less than 25% are singletons; the top ten hold about a fifth. Study conclusions and caveats: TCR diversity was lower in persistent than newly diagnosed Graves' disease. Only peripheral blood was studied, not thyroid tissue.

This clonotype was recorded at least ten times. Its cognate antigen is unknown. V lost 8 bases to trimming and J lost 7 bases, with 9 bases between them. The CDR3 contains 11 residues. The specimen was peripheral blood mononuclear cells (PBMCs), collected when the disease was refractory, from a patient treated with antithyroid drugs. This chain connects TRBV12-3 or TRBV12-4 to TRBJ1-5; D is uncertain. This TCR was sampled from a female donor with Graves disease. CDR3 amino acids: CASGISQPQHF. In DNA form, the CDR3 reads TGTGCCAGCGGGATTTCCCAGCCCCAGCATTTT.